These 20 T cell receptor beta chains came from one sample sequenced in a study of blood T cell repertoires in COVID-19. Using immunoSEQ multiplex PCR, the repertoire was profiled, and TCRdb retains in-frame clones only, with some absent. This table holds 300,000 to 400,000 clones, more than 85% found once. The sequenced sample was PBMCs or T cells enriched from blood (not recorded which). The receptors originated from a woman in her twenties or thirties who had been exposed to COVID-19.

The rearrangement links TRBV4-1 to TRBJ1-2, with 10 bases identical to TRBD1. CDR3 size: 14 residues. Germline lookup yields CDR1 MGHRA and CDR2 YSYEKL. V shed 2 bases and J 5 bases; nucleotides not matched to a gene: 2. The CDR3: CASSQRTGGYGYTF. For the CDR3, the DNA is TGCGCCAGCAGCCAACGGACAGGGGGATATGGCTACACCTTC.

The rearrangement joins TRBV5-1 to TRBJ1-3; 9 bases are shared with TRBD1. Looked up from germline, CDR1 is SGHRS and CDR2 is YFSETQ. CDR3 length: 16 residues. V shed 5 bases, J shed 1 base, and the junction held 7 bases outside the gene matches. CDR3 bases: TGCGCCAGCAGTTTGCCTGGGACAGGGTCTGGAAACACCATATATTTT. Translating gives CASSLPGTGSGNTIYF. Full variable domain (missing parts from reference TRBV5-1 and TRBJ1-3): KAGVTQTPRYLIKTRGQQVTLSCSPISGHRSVSWYQQTPGQGLQFLFEYFSETQRNKGNFPGRFSGRQFSNSRSEMNVSTLELGDSALYLCASSLPGTGSGNTIYFGEGSWLTVV.

The chain uses TRBV10-3 and TRBJ1-6; TRBD1 is a possible D gene (5 bases). CDR1 ENHRY and CDR2 SYGVKD come from the germline V gene. The V and J ends lost 3 bases and 6 bases respectively, with 24 bases between them. CDR3 length: 19 amino acids. The CDR3 nucleotides read TGTGCCATCAGTGATTCCCTGGGTGGGGGAGGATCCAGTAATTCACCCCTCCACTTT. Translating it yields CAISDSLGGGGSSNSPLHF.

This clone appeared once. The rearrangement uses TRBV10-3 and TRBJ1-1; D remains unclear. Germline lookup yields CDR1 ENHRY and CDR2 SYGVKD. Between the trimmed V and J ends, which lost 0 bases and 8 bases, there was a span of 13 bases. This CDR3 has 14 residues. Here the CDR3 DNA reads TGTGCCATCAGTGAGTCAGTGTTTCTCAGGGAAGCTTTCTTT. Translated, it gives CAISESVFLREAFF.

The chain employs TRBV12-3 or TRBV12-4 and TRBJ1-2, with D unclear. Trimming took off 4 bases at V and 6 bases at J, with 9 bases between the two ends. The CDR3 runs to 12 residues. The CDR3 sequence is CASSSESDGYTF. The CDR3 DNA reads as TGTGCCAGCAGTTCTGAGTCCGATGGCTACACCTTC.

The rearrangement joins TRBV10-3 to TRBJ2-5; TRBD1 matches at 7 bases. Germline lookup yields CDR1 ENHRY and CDR2 SYGVKD. J gave up 2 bases and V 4 bases, and 4 bases lay outside the gene matches. The CDR3 extends over 14 amino acids. For the CDR3, the DNA is TGTGCCATCAGTGTGGGACAGACGCAAGAGACCCAGTACTTC. This translates into CAISVGQTQETQYF.

Remarks on this clone: An end of the junction differs from the germline gene, which may be a read error. The V call is TRBV7-8, the J call TRBJ2-4, with 8 nucleotides matching TRBD1. Germline values: CDR1 SGHVS, CDR2 FQNEAQ. The CDR3 extends over 16 amino acids. CDR3 region: CASSPRDRLAKNIQYF. CDR3 in DNA: TGTGCCAGCAGCCCCCGGGACAGGCTAGCCAAAAACATTCAGTATTTC.

The CDR3 here is CASSSGMDRFNQPQHF. In nucleotides, the CDR3 is TGTGCCAGCAGCTCGGGGATGGACAGGTTTAATCAGCCCCAGCATTTT. The rearrangement uses TRBV7-9 and TRBJ1-5, with 7 bases identical to TRBD1. V shed 4 bases, J shed 4 bases, and the junction held 10 bases outside the gene matches. The CDR3 has 16 residues. The germline V gene has CDR1 SEHNR and CDR2 FQNEAQ (reference sequence). Drawing the rest from reference TRBV7-9 and TRBJ1-5, the complete variable domain is DTGVSQNPRHKITKRGQNVTFRCDPISEHNRLYWYRQTLGQGPEFLTYFQNEAQLEKSRLLSDRFSAERPKGSFSTLEIQRTEQGDSAMYLCASSSGMDRFNQPQHFGDGTRLSIL.

The chain employs TRBV29-1 and TRBJ1-1; 7 bases match TRBD1. The V segment lost 2 bases and the J segment 4 bases; nucleotides outside the gene matches: 7. CDR3 length: 14 amino acids. Germline V lookup: CDR1 SQVTM, CDR2 ANQGSEA. CDR3 coding DNA: TGCAGCGTTGAAAAGAGGGGGCTGGGCACTGAAGCTTTCTTT. This translates into CSVEKRGLGTEAFF.

This chain uses TRBV6-5 with TRBJ1-2; 9 bases map to TRBD1. Germline CDR1 and CDR2: MNHEY and SVGAGI. The CDR3 runs 15 residues. Trimming took 6 bases from V and 5 from J; bases not matched to a gene: 10. The chain's CDR3 is CASSKGQGIPYGYTF. In nucleotides, the CDR3 is TGTGCCAGCAGCAAGGGACAGGGAATCCCATATGGCTACACCTTC.

Notes on this clone: The sample carries other DNA sequences with the same CDR3. This rearrangement joins TRBV29-1 to TRBJ1-3; 7 bases match TRBD1. V lost 4 bases and J lost 4; bases outside the gene matches: 4. The CDR3 covers 13 residues. The germline V gene has CDR1 SQVTM and CDR2 ANQGSEA. The CDR3 nucleotides are TGCAGCGTTGCCCGGGACAGCGGAAACACCATATATTTT. Translated: CSVARDSGNTIYF.

The chain joins TRBV18 to TRBJ2-3; 7 bases line up with TRBD2. The CDR3 runs 15 residues. With V trimmed by 0 bases and J by 4 bases, 4 bases remained unmatched. Germline assignment: CDR1 KGHSH and CDR2 LQKENI. The CDR3 loop reads CASSPPGGGSDTQYF. The CDR3 region has the DNA TGTGCCAGCTCACCACCTGGGGGGGGGTCAGATACGCAGTATTTT.

This clone was seen only once. The V call is TRBV5-1, the J call TRBJ1-1; no clear D. This CDR3 has 13 residues. Trimming took 4 bases from V and 1 from J, leaving 8 bases between them. Looked up from germline, CDR1 is SGHRS and CDR2 is YFSETQ. CDR3 nucleotide sequence: TGCGCCAGCAGCCCCGAGGCGAACACTGAAGCTTTCTTT. This codes for CASSPEANTEAFF. The full variable domain, rest sourced from reference TRBV5-1 and TRBJ1-1, is KAGVTQTPRYLIKTRGQQVTLSCSPISGHRSVSWYQQTPGQGLQFLFEYFSETQRNKGNFPGRFSGRQFSNSRSEMNVSTLELGDSALYLCASSPEANTEAFFGQGTRLTVV.

V is TRBV9 and J is TRBJ2-5; 11 bases are a match to TRBD2. Germline CDR1 is SGDLS and CDR2 is YYNGEE. V lost 4 bases and J lost 4; bases outside the gene matches: 9. This CDR3 contains 16 residues. CDR3: CASSPHSGGAGETQYF. The CDR3 DNA is TGTGCCAGCAGCCCCCATAGCGGGGGGGCAGGAGAGACCCAGTACTTC.

CDR3 loop: CATSRGTPAYNEQFF. The CDR3, as DNA: TGTGCCACCAGCAGAGGGACACCCGCCTACAATGAGCAGTTCTTC. The chain is built from TRBV15 and TRBJ2-1, with D perhaps matching TRBD1 (5 bases). There are 15 residues in the CDR3. The V gene's germline CDR1 is LNHNV and CDR2 YYDKDF (reference sequence). Between the trimmed V and J ends, which lost 1 base and 2 bases, there was a span of 9 bases. Supplemented by reference TRBV15 and TRBJ2-1, the full variable domain reads DAMVIQNPRYQVTQFGKPVTLSCSQTLNHNVMYWYQQKSSQAPKLLFHYYDKDFNNEADTPDNFQSRRPNTSFCFLDIRSPGLGDTAMYLCATSRGTPAYNEQFFGPGTRLTVL.

The chain recombines TRBV6-5 with TRBJ1-5; D is ambiguous. The germline CDR1 and CDR2 sequences are MNHEY and SVGAGI. Trimming left V 6 bases short and J 9 bases short, with 12 bases between. The CDR3 runs 12 residues. The CDR3 region is CASRSSRRPQHF. The CDR3, as DNA: TGTGCCAGCAGGAGCTCCCGGAGGCCCCAGCATTTT.

The chain combines TRBV6-5 with TRBJ2-1, with 7 bases matching TRBD1. Germline values: CDR1 MNHEY, CDR2 SVGAGI. The CDR3 spans 12 residues. V was clipped by 5 bases and J by 12 bases; unmatched bases: 7. CDR3 sequence reads: CASSRQGQGQFF. Here the CDR3 DNA reads TGTGCCAGCAGTCGACAGGGTCAGGGGCAGTTCTTC.

The chain couples TRBV5-1 to TRBJ2-7, with TRBD2 identical over 8 bases. The CDR3 covers 15 residues. The V and J ends lost 4 bases and 3 bases, in that order; junction bases with no gene match: 9. In germline, CDR1 is SGHRS, CDR2 YFSETQ. DNA for the CDR3: TGCGCCAGCAGCCCCGGACCGGGACTAGACTACGAGCAGTACTTC. Its translation: CASSPGPGLDYEQYF.

The chain recombines TRBV30 with TRBJ2-2, with 8 bases that match TRBD2. Germline V gene lookup returns CDR1 GTSNPN and CDR2 SVGIG (reference sequence). The V segment lost 5 bases and the J segment 6 bases; nucleotides outside the gene matches: 5. The CDR3 has 13 amino acids. The CDR3 protein is CAWGGGQPGELFF. The CDR3 DNA reads TGTGCCTGGGGCGGGGGGCAGCCCGGGGAGCTGTTTTTT.

This chain uses TRBV6-1 with TRBJ1-5; tentative D call: TRBD1 (6 bases). The germline V gene has CDR1 MNHNS and CDR2 SASEGT. V shed 4 bases and J shed 2 bases, with 24 bases lying between them. The CDR3 runs to 19 residues. The CDR3 here is CASSARSTGWVVGNQPQHF. CDR3 coding DNA: TGTGCCAGCAGTGCGAGATCTACAGGGTGGGTAGTGGGCAATCAGCCCCAGCATTTT.